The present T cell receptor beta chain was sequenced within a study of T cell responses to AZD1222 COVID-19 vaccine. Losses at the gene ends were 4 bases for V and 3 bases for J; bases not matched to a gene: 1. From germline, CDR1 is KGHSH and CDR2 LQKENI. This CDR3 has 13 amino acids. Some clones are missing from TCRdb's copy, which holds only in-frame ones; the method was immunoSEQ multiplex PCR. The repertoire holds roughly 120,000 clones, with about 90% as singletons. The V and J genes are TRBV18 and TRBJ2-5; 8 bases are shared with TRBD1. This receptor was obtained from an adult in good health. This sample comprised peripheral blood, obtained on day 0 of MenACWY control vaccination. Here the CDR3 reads CASSLGQEETQYF. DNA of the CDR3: TGTGCCAGCTCACTGGGACAGGAAGAGACCCAGTACTTC.